This record covers a single TCR beta chain. In this sample, this clonotype turned up a few times. What antigen it recognizes has not been identified. Base-call qualities are not available, and no considerably larger clone is one nucleotide away. This entry comes from a study of T cells in Graves' hyperthyroidism and ophthalmopathy (dated by TCRdb to the late 2010s). At the level of the whole study: Peripheral blood samples were taken at the time of initial diagnosis, prior to any treatment. Thyroid tissue and blood T-cell repertoires from over 5 Graves' hyperthyroidism patients were also compared in the study. Once sampling was done, hyperthyroidism patients were given methimazole at a starting dose of 30 mg daily, whereas ophthalmopathy patients were given high-dose intravenous methylprednisolone. The 75 to 100 discovery patients were divided at random into training and test sets in a 7:3 ratio. TCR V-J signatures able to tell the groups apart were searched for in a discovery cohort of 90 to 100 patients, of whom about 40 had Graves' ophthalmopathy and around 57 had stable Graves' hyperthyroidism. The paper reports TCR Vbeta CDR3 sequencing of more than 120 peripheral blood samples: around 45 ophthalmopathy, about 75 hyperthyroidism and approximately 17 progressor patients. An independent validation cohort of under 20 hyperthyroidism patients and 17 patients who later progressed to ophthalmopathy tested prospective prediction of ophthalmopathy.

The study at large found these results: No statistical method was used to fix the sample size in advance, and group allocation was not hidden from the investigators. Ophthalmopathy was separated from stable hyperthyroidism by a 13 V-J signature model, with roughly 88% sensitivity and roughly 81% specificity obtained in cross-validation and 80%/75% obtained in testing. During validation, the model predicted progression to ophthalmopathy a median of about 5.9 months ahead of onset, with almost 71% sensitivity and less than 85% specificity. Most expanded thyroid clonotypes (frequency above 0.001) were also found in blood, which suggests that blood repertoires may mirror thyroid immune responses.

Stable Graves' hyperthyroidism was defined as the absence of progression to ophthalmopathy over 18 months of follow-up. Hyperthyroidism patients were aged 18 to 65 years and newly diagnosed, with disease duration of less than 2 months. Exclusion was applied to patients with uncontrolled infections, other autoimmune diseases, pregnancy or lactation. Diagnoses relied on clinical symptoms, serum thyroxine and TRAb, thyroid ultrasound and orbital computed tomography. Ficoll-Paque density gradient centrifugation was used to isolate PBMCs from under 11 ml of fresh peripheral blood. Total RNA was extracted using Trizol reagent, and RNA quality was assessed on an Agilent 2100 Bioanalyzer. V and J are trimmed by 7 bases and 2 bases, and the gene matches miss 9 bases of the junction. Sequences MNHNS (CDR1) and SASEGT (CDR2) are obtained from the germline V gene. There are 17 amino acids in the CDR3, from cysteine to phenylalanine inclusive. The sequence is cut down to CDR3 DNA, 51 bases in frame from base 1.

TCR beta CDR3 regions were amplified from RNA transcripts. The TCR CDR3 was subjected to a first round of RT-PCR using the HTBI primer set and the Qiagen OneStep RT-PCR kit. The libraries were constructed in a second round of multiplex PCR and then size-selected and purified. Paired-end sequencing of the libraries was performed with 100 bp reads on an Illumina HiSeq2000. In the paper's pipeline: SOAPnuke was used to process the raw data, with reads discarded if the reads contained adapters or uncalled bases, had a mean Phred below 15, or lacked an exact constant-primer or identifier match. COPE v1.2.5 was used to merge the high-quality paired reads, and each unique nucleotide sequence was defined as a clonotype. Clonotypes were aligned to IMGT TRBV, TRBD and TRBJ reference segments using MiTCR v1.1. The analysis was restricted to V-J combinations with a frequency above 0.0001, which together covered approximately 99% of the repertoires. A TCS score was defined as the ratio between F50 (clonal expansion) and ExV (chaos), using BLOSUM62-based TCRdist between CDR3 peptides within each V-J. Welch's t-statistics and random forest reduced 450 to 600 V-J features to 13, which were used in a naive Bayes classifier (R e1071). TCRdb's own reprocessing of the public reads used fastp at Q25 and MiXCR and kept productive beta chains. One record per CDR3 amino acid sequence lists the most common genes and DNA. TCRdb, rather than the study authors, made the V and J calls. For this sample the table gives a few hundred thousand distinct CDR3 sequences, of which 14% were detected only once. Of the sample, 15% to 20% falls within the top ten clones.

The receptor was derived from a woman aged 18-29 years with Graves' hyperthyroidism. In this chain, TRBV6-1 is recombined with TRBJ2-7; 15 middle bases align to TRBD2. Sequencing input: blood. In nucleotide form, the sequence is TGTGCCAGCACTAGGGGACTAGCGGGAGGTTGGACCTACGAGCAGTACTTC. This codes for CASTRGLAGGWTYEQYF.